The 21 T cell receptor beta chains given below trace back to one sample, sequenced in a study of blood T cell repertoires in COVID-19. Repertoires were generated with immunoSEQ multiplex PCR, while TCRdb's copy carries only in-frame clones and drops some. The table has a few hundred thousand clones, 85% to 90% seen once; the top ten hold roughly 10%. The specimen was PBMCs or T cells enriched from blood (not recorded which). These receptors were taken from a woman aged 30 to 39 who had recovered from COVID-19.

The chain is built from TRBV19 and TRBJ1-5, with D maybe TRBD1 (5 bases). CDR3 length: 16 amino acids. Trimming left V 8 bases short and J 3 bases short, with 20 bases between. CDR1 LNHDA and CDR2 SQIVND come from the germline V gene (reference sequence). The CDR3 loop is CASGRRGIGDNQPQHF. In DNA form, the CDR3 reads TGTGCCAGTGGCCGAAGGGGTATAGGGGACAATCAGCCCCAGCATTTT.

This clone has only a few counts. The chain carries TRBV27 and TRBJ2-3; no definite D call. The CDR3 length is 13 residues. Germline V gene lookup returns CDR1 MNHEY and CDR2 SMNVEV (reference sequence). The V gene lost 2 bases and the J gene lost 6 bases, with 9 bases spanning the gap. The CDR3 DNA reads TGTGCCAGCAGTTTAGGGCCCAGGGATACGCAGTATTTT. This codes for CASSLGPRDTQYF.

The chain uses TRBV10-2 and TRBJ2-1; 13 nucleotides agree with TRBD2. The CDR3 has 17 amino acids. V shed 5 bases, J shed 0 bases, and the junction held 4 bases outside the gene matches. In germline, CDR1 is WSHSY, CDR2 SAAADI. CDR3 in DNA: TGCGCCAGCAGTTCCCGGACTAGCGGGAGCTCCTACAATGAGCAGTTCTTC. Protein product: CASSSRTSGSSYNEQFF.

The chain carries TRBV21-1 and TRBJ2-7; no check of the table's D call, TRBD2, against the DNA was made. TRBV21-1 counts as a pseudogene. The CDR3 contains 17 residues. In nucleotides, the CDR3 is TGTGCCAGCAGCAAGAAAAAAGCCCCGGGAGCCTCCTACGAGCAGTACTTC. Protein: CASSKKKAPGASYEQYF.

The chain links TRBV5-6 to TRBJ1-5; 7 positions agree with TRBD1. The germline CDR1 and CDR2 sequences are SGHDT and YYEEEE. The trim removed 4 bases at V and 7 bases at J, leaving 8 bases unmatched. The CDR3 loop spans 14 amino acids. CDR3 nucleotides: TGTGCCAGCAGCCCAAACCACAGGGGACAGCCCCAGCATTTT. Protein: CASSPNHRGQPQHF. Variable domain in full (rest from reference TRBV5-6 and TRBJ1-5): DAGVTQSPTHLIKTRGQQVTLRCSPKSGHDTVSWYQQALGQGPQFIFQYYEEEERQRGNFPDRFSGHQFPNYSSELNVNALLLGDSALYLCASSPNHRGQPQHFGDGTRLSIL.

The chain couples TRBV19 to TRBJ1-2; D is ambiguous. Germline CDR1 LNHDA, CDR2 SQIVND (reference sequence). Trimming stripped 5 bases from V and 7 bases from J, with 11 bases between. The CDR3 loop spans 12 amino acids. CDR3 coding DNA: TGTGCCAGTAGTGTCCGTATGCGTGGCTACACCTTC. It encodes CASSVRMRGYTF.

V is TRBV6-1 and J is TRBJ2-5, with 12 bases lining up with TRBD2. The V gene end was trimmed by 2 bases and the J gene end by 4 bases; junction bases not matched to a gene: 8. Germline CDR1 and CDR2: MNHNS and SASEGT. This CDR3 contains 17 residues. As DNA, the CDR3 is TGTGCCAGCAGTGAACGACTAGCGGGGGCCCTCGGAGAGACCCAGTACTTC. This encodes CASSERLAGALGETQYF.

This chain joins TRBV28 and TRBJ2-3; possibly TRBD1 for D (6 bases). Deletions cut 7 bases from V and 4 bases from J, with 24 bases between. Germline loops: CDR1 MDHEN, CDR2 SYDVKM. The CDR3 has 17 amino acids. CDR3 protein: CASTPFRVIKGADTQYF. The CDR3 DNA reads as TGTGCCAGCACCCCTTTCCGGGTGATTAAGGGGGCAGATACGCAGTATTTT.

This clone appeared once. The chain combines TRBV13 with TRBJ2-5; possible D gene TRBD2, 7 bases. Germline V gene lookup returns CDR1 PRHDT and CDR2 FYEKMQ (reference sequence). The CDR3 loop spans 13 amino acids. Trimming took off 7 bases at V and 5 bases at J, with 14 bases between the two ends. This CDR3 is CASTKGGGETQYF. CDR3 sequence (DNA): TGTGCCAGCACCAAAGGGGGAGGGGAGACCCAGTACTTC.

This chain uses TRBV6-5 with TRBJ1-3; TRBD1 aligns across 9 bases. Trimming cost V 4 bases and J 2 bases; bases outside gene matches: 3. Germline lookup yields CDR1 MNHEY and CDR2 SVGAGI. The CDR3 contains 15 residues. The CDR3: CASSFRQGAGNTIYF. In DNA, the CDR3 is TGTGCCAGCAGTTTCCGACAGGGGGCTGGAAACACCATATATTTT.

V usage is TRBV5-1 and J usage is TRBJ1-1; the D gene is possibly TRBD1 (5 bases). The CDR3 has 14 residues. V shed 6 bases and J shed 3 bases, with 15 bases lying between them. The V gene's germline CDR1 is SGHRS and CDR2 YFSETQ. CDR3 residues: CASKSQGTDTEAFF. The CDR3 region has the DNA TGCGCCAGCAAGAGCCAGGGCACGGACACTGAAGCTTTCTTT.

In this sample, this clone turned up a few times. V gene TRBV19 combines with J gene TRBJ2-1; D is unresolved. Trimming cost V 5 bases and J 4 bases, with 9 bases left between them. Germline-derived CDR1 and CDR2 are LNHDA and SQIVND (reference sequence). The CDR3 extends over 13 amino acids. Here the CDR3 reads CASSLQWYNEQFF. CDR3 coding DNA: TGTGCCAGTAGTCTCCAGTGGTACAATGAGCAGTTCTTC.

The V and J genes are TRBV4-3 and TRBJ2-1; maybe TRBD2 (6 bases). Germline CDR1 reads LGHNA; CDR2 reads YSLEER. The CDR3 is 16 amino acids. Trimming took 0 bases from V and 4 from J, leaving 13 bases between them. In DNA form, the CDR3 reads TGCGCCAGCAGCCAAGATGGGCGGGACTTATACAATGAGCAGTTCTTC. Translating it yields CASSQDGRDLYNEQFF.

For this clone: In this CDR3 the conserved last residue, phenylalanine or tryptophan, is missing, so a read error is likely. No DNA is shown, since the ends of the CDR3 on it are uncertain; the CDR3 is the one TCRdb lists. V and J are TRBV25-1 and TRBJ2-7; no DNA check was done on the table's D call, TRBD2. Germline V gene data show CDR1 as MGHDK and CDR2 as SYGVNS. A total of 13 residues make up the CDR3, ends included. This CDR3 reads CASSPRPAAKPHL.

The V call is TRBV7-2, the J call TRBJ2-3, with 8 bases matching TRBD2. This CDR3 contains 15 residues. Trimming took 1 base from V and 2 from J; bases not matched to a gene: 2. From germline, CDR1 is SGHTA and CDR2 FQGNSA. The CDR3 loop is CASSLDGGDTDTQYF. The CDR3 nucleotides are TGTGCCAGCAGCTTAGACGGGGGGGACACAGATACGCAGTATTTT.

V is TRBV11-2 and J is TRBJ1-2, with D perhaps TRBD1 (5 bases). The CDR3 is 15 amino acids. The V gene's germline CDR1 is SGHAT and CDR2 FQNNGV. Trimming pared 5 bases from V and 2 bases from J, leaving 15 bases between. The DNA of the CDR3 is TGTGCCAGCAGCCATGTAAGGGGCGAAAACTATGGCTACACCTTC. Its protein product is CASSHVRGENYGYTF.

This clone appeared a few times. The V call is TRBV9, the J call TRBJ2-4; a possible D gene is TRBD1 (5 bases). The CDR3 runs 17 residues. Germline V gene lookup returns CDR1 SGDLS and CDR2 YYNGEE. V lost 0 bases and J 7 bases, leaving 20 bases between the germline ends. The DNA of the CDR3 is TGTGCCAGCAGCGTAGGAGGCAGGGTAGGGGTGGCGAACATTCAGTACTTC. Protein: CASSVGGRVGVANIQYF.

This chain connects TRBV19 to TRBJ2-5, with 7 bases identical to TRBD2. Trimming took 6 bases from V and 2 from J; bases not matched to a gene: 3. Per germline, CDR1 LNHDA and CDR2 SQIVND (reference sequence). The CDR3 spans 13 residues. This chain's CDR3 is CASSSSGQETQYF. The CDR3 DNA sequence: TGTGCCAGTAGCAGTAGCGGGCAAGAGACCCAGTACTTC.

This clone is a singleton in its sample. This chain uses TRBV14 with TRBJ2-7; 9 bases match TRBD1. This CDR3 has 14 residues. The germline CDR1 and CDR2 sequences are SGHDN and FVKESK. The junction had 6 bases not matched to a gene; V was cut back by 4 bases and J by 5 bases. The CDR3 DNA follows: TGTGCCAGCAGCCCCGGACAGGGGTTCGACGAGCAGTACTTC. Its protein is CASSPGQGFDEQYF.

The chain joins TRBV19 to TRBJ2-5, with TRBD1 matching 10 bases. In germline, CDR1 is LNHDA, CDR2 SQIVND (reference sequence). V was pared by 3 bases and J by 5 bases, with 6 bases of the junction left unmatched. The length of the CDR3 is 15 residues. The CDR3 DNA is TGTGCCAGTAGTATCCCTGGGACAGGGGAGGAGACCCAGTACTTC. Protein sequence: CASSIPGTGEETQYF.

V gene TRBV2 combines with J gene TRBJ2-7; TRBD2 matches at 13 bases. This CDR3 has 16 residues. CDR1 and CDR2 (germline): SNHLY, FYNNEI. V lost 4 bases to trimming and J lost 3 bases; unmatched junction nucleotides: 6. The CDR3 DNA sequence: TGTGCCAGCAGTGCCGGGACTAGCGGGACGTACTACGAGCAGTACTTC. Protein: CASSAGTSGTYYEQYF.